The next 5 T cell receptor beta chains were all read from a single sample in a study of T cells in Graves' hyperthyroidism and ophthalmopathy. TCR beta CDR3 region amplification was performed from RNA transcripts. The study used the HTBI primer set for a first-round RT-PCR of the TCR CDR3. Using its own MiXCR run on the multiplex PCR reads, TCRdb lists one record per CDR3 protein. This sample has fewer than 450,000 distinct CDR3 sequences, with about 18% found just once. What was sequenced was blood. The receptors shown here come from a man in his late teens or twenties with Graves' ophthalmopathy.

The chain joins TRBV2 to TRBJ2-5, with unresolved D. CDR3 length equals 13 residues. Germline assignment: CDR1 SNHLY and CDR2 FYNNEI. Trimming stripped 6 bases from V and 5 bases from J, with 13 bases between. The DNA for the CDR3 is TGTGCCAGCAGCTCGACCTTGTGGGAGACCCAGTACTTC. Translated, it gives CASSSTLWETQYF. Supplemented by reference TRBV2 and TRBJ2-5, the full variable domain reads EPEVTQTPSHQVTQMGQEVILRCVPISNHLYFYWYRQILGQKVEFLVSFYNNEISEKSEIFDDQFSVERPDGSNFTLKIRSTKLEDSAMYFCASSSTLWETQYFGPGTRLLVL.

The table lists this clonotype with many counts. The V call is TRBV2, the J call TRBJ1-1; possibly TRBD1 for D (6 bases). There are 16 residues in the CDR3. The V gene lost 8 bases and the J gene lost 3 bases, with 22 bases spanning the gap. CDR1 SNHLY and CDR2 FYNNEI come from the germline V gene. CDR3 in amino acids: CASLPRGGFEDTEAFF. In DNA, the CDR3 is TGTGCCAGCCTGCCCAGGGGCGGATTTGAGGACACTGAAGCTTTCTTT.

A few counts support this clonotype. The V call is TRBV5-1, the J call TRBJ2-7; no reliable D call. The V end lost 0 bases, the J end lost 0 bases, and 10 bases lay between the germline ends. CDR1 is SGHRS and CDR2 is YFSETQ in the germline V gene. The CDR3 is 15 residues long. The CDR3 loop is CASSLEVGGSYEQYF. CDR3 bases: TGCGCCAGCAGCTTGGAGGTGGGTGGCTCCTACGAGCAGTACTTC.

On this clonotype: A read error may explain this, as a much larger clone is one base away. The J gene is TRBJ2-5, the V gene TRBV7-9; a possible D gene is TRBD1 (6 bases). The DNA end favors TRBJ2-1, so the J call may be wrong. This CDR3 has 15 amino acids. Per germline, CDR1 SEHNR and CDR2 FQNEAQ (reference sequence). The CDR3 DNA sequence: TGTGCCAGCAGTACTCGGACCAGGGGCGAAGAGACCCAGTTCTTC. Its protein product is CASSTRTRGEETQFF.

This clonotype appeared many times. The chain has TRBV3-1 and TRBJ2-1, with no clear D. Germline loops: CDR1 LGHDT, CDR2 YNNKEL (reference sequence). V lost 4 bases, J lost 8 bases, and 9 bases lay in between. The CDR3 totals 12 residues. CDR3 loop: CASSLLGDEQFF. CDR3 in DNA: TGTGCCAGCAGCCTCCTGGGTGATGAGCAGTTCTTC.